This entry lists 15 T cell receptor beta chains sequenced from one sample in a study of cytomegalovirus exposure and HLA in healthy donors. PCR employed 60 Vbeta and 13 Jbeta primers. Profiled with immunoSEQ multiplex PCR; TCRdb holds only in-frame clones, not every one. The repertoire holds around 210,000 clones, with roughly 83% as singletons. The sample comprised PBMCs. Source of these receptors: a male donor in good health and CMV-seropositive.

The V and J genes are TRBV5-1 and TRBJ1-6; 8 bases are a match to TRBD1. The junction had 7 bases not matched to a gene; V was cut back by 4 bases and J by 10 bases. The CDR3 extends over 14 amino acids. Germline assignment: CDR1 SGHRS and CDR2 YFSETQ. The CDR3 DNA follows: TGCGCCAGCAGCCCCGGACAGGGAGGCTCACCCCTCCACTTT. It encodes CASSPGQGGSPLHF.

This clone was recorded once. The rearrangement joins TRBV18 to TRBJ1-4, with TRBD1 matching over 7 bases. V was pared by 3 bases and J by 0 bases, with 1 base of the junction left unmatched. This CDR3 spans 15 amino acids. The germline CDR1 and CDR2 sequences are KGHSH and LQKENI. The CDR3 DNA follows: TGTGCCAGCTCACCGACAGGGCCAACTAATGAAAAACTGTTTTTT. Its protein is CASSPTGPTNEKLFF.

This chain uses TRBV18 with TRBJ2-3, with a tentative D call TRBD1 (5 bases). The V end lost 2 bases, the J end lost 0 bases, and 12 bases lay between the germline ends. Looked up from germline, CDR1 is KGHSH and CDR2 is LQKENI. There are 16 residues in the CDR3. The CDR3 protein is CASSPSRTTSTDTQYF. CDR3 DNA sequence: TGTGCCAGCTCACCATCAAGGACAACTAGCACAGATACGCAGTATTTT.

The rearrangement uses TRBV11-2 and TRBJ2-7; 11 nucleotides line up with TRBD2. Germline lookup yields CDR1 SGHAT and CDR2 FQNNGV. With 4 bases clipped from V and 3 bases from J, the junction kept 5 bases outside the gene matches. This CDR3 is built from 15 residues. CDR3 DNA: TGTGCCAGCAGCTCGTTAGCGGGAGGGTTCTACGAGCAGTACTTC. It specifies CASSSLAGGFYEQYF.

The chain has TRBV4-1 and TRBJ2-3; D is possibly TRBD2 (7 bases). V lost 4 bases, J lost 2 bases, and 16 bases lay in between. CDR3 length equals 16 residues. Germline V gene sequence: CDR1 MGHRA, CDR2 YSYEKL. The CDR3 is CASSRTRGGDTDTQYF. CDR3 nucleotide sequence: TGCGCCAGCAGCCGCACGAGGGGGGGGGACACAGATACGCAGTATTTT.

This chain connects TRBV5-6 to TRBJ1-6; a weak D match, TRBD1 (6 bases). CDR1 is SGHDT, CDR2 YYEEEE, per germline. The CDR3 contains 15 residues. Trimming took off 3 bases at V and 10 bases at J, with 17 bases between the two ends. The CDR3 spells CASSSQSRGGSPLHF. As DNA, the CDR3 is TGTGCCAGCAGCTCCCAAAGCAGGGGCGGCTCACCCCTCCACTTT.

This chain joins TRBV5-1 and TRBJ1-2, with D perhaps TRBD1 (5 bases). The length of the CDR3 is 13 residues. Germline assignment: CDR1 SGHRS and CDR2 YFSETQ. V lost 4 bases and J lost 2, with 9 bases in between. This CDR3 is CASSPTENYGYTF. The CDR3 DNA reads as TGCGCCAGCAGCCCGACAGAAAACTATGGCTACACCTTC.

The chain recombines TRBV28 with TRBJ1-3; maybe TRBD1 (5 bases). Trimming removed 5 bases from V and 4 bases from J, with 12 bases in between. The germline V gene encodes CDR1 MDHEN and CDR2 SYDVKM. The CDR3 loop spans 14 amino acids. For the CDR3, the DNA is TGTGCCAGCAGTCCTCCGGGGGAAGGAAACACCATATATTTT. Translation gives CASSPPGEGNTIYF.

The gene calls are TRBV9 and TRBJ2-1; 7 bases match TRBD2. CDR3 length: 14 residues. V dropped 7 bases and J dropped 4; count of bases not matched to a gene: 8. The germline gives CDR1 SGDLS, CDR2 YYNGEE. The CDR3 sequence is CASGASGNYNEQFF. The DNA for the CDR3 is TGTGCCAGCGGGGCTAGCGGCAATTACAATGAGCAGTTCTTC.

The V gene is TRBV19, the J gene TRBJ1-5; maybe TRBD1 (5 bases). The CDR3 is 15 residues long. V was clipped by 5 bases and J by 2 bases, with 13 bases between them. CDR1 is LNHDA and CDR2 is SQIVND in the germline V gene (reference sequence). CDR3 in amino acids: CASSLNGGGNQPQHF. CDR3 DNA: TGTGCCAGTAGTTTGAATGGGGGGGGCAATCAGCCCCAGCATTTT.

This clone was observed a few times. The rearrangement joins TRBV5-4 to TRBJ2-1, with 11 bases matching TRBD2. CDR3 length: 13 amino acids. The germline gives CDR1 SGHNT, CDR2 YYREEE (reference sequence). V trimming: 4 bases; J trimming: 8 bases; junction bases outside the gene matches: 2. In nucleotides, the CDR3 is TGTGCCAGCAGCCCGACTAGCGGGGATGAGCAGTTCTTC. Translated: CASSPTSGDEQFF.

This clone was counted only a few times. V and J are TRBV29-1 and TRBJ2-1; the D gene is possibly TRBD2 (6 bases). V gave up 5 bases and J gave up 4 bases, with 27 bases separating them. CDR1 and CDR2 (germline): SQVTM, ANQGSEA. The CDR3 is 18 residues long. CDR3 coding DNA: TGCAGCGTTCGGCCCAGATCGTCGTCCAGCGGGCCTTACAATGAGCAGTTCTTC. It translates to CSVRPRSSSSGPYNEQFF.

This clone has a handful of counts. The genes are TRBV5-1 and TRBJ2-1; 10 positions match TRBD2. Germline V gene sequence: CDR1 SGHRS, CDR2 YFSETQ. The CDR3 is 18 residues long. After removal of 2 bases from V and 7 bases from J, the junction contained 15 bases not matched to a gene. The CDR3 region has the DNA TGCGCCAGCAGCTTCCCTTTAGCGGGAGGCCCCCGAATGAATGAGCAGTTCTTC. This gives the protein CASSFPLAGGPRMNEQFF.

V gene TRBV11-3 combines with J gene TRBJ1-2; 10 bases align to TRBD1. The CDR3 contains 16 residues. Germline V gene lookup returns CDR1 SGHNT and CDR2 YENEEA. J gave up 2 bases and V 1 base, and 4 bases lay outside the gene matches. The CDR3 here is CASSLGGTGENYGYTF. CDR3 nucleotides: TGTGCCAGCAGCTTAGGGGGGACAGGGGAGAACTATGGCTACACCTTC.

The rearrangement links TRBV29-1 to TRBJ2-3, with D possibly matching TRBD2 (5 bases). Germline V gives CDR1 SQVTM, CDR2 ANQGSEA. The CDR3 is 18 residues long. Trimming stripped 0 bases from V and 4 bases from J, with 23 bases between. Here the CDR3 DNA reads TGCAGCGTTGAAGAGAACGTGGAGGACCCCAGACTTGCAGATACGCAGTATTTT. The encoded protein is CSVEENVEDPRLADTQYF.